This TCR beta chain was retrieved from a study of Ad26.COV2.S vaccination and SARS-CoV-2 variants. About the research overall: Recipients of Ad26.COV2.S got it intramuscularly, once or twice 56 days apart.

The treatment denotes: some 20 received Ad26.COV2.S at low or high dose, single or two shots; roughly 5 received placebo; per-sample allocation not given. Samples were taken on day 63 after the first vaccine or placebo injection. The V end lost 3 bases, the J end lost 6 bases, and 12 bases lay between the germline ends. The CDR3 is made up of 15 amino acids. CDR1 and CDR2 (germline): LNHDA, SQIVND (reference sequence). Sequencing was performed with immunoSEQ multiplex PCR; in TCRdb, only in-frame clones are kept and a portion is missing. There are about 420,000 clones in the sample; 70% to 90% occur only once, and 3.6% lies in the top ten.

The receptor was isolated from a person between 18 and 60 years old who received the Ad26.COV2.S COVID-19 vaccine or a placebo. This chain uses TRBV19 with TRBJ1-6; possible D gene TRBD1, 5 bases. The material sequenced was peripheral blood, taken in a trial of Ad26.COV2.S vaccine versus placebo. CDR3 DNA sequence: TGTGCCAGTAGTATTACGAGGGGCACTAATTCACCCCTCCACTTT. Translating gives CASSITRGTNSPLHF.